This T cell receptor beta chain was obtained from a study of blood T cell repertoires in COVID-19. Profiled with immunoSEQ multiplex PCR; TCRdb holds only in-frame clones, not every one. Of 60,000 to 70,000 clones listed, about 91% are singletons. Losses at the gene ends were 4 bases for V and 5 bases for J; bases not matched to a gene: 5. Germline CDR1 is MNHNY and CDR2 is SVGAGI (reference sequence). The CDR3 sequence is 14 residues long. The J gene is TRBJ2-7, the V gene TRBV6-6; 10 nucleotides match TRBD1. Sequencing was performed on peripheral blood. This clonotype originated in a woman over 75 with active COVID-19. The CDR3 region is CASSLRQGAHEQYF. The CDR3 nucleotides read TGTGCCAGCAGTTTACGACAGGGGGCCCACGAGCAGTACTTC.